Listed here are 23 T cell receptor beta chains from one sample, sequenced in a study of Ad26.COV2.S vaccination and SARS-CoV-2 variants. Profiling relied on immunoSEQ multiplex PCR, and the TCRdb table lists in-frame clones only, not all of them. The table has hundreds of thousands of clones, 65% to 90% seen once. The treatment was: roughly 19 received Ad26.COV2.S at low or high dose, single or two shots; 5 received placebo; per-sample allocation not given. Day 63 following the first vaccine or placebo injection was when the samples were taken. This material consisted of peripheral blood, taken in a trial of Ad26.COV2.S vaccine versus placebo. These receptor sequences come from a person aged 18-65 years who received the Ad26.COV2.S COVID-19 vaccine or a placebo.

A note on this clone: Other DNA sequences from this sample encode an identical CDR3 as well. V gene TRBV28 combines with J gene TRBJ1-2, with 7 bases aligning to TRBD1. The germline CDR1 and CDR2 sequences are MDHEN and SYDVKM. V lost 6 bases and J lost 2; bases outside the gene matches: 3. The CDR3 totals 13 residues. This chain's CDR3 is CASSPGQNYGYTF. DNA of the CDR3: TGTGCCAGCAGCCCGGGACAGAACTATGGCTACACCTTC.

V gene TRBV7-2 combines with J gene TRBJ2-3; maybe TRBD1 (7 bases). The CDR3 is 17 residues long. Germline CDR1 reads SGHTA; CDR2 reads FQGNSA. Trimming removed 2 bases at V and 0 bases at J, with 15 bases between. CDR3 coding DNA: TGTGCCAGCAGCTTACAGGGCAGGGGGGTTAGCACAGATACGCAGTATTTT. This encodes CASSLQGRGVSTDTQYF.

The chain employs TRBV6-2 or TRBV6-3 and TRBJ2-1; TRBD1 is a possible D gene (6 bases). CDR3 length equals 13 residues. Trimming removed 5 bases at V and 5 bases at J, with 10 bases between. Germline V lookup: CDR1 MNHEY, CDR2 SVGEGT. CDR3 DNA sequence: TGTGCCAGCAGTAAGGACAGAAACAATGAGCAGTTCTTC. It translates to CASSKDRNNEQFF.

The rearrangement uses TRBV5-4 and TRBJ2-7, with 7 bases that match TRBD1. Germline CDR1 SGHNT, CDR2 YYREEE (reference sequence). V was pared by 6 bases and J by 2 bases, with 14 bases of the junction left unmatched. The CDR3 has 16 amino acids. CDR3 sequence (DNA): TGTGCCAGCACTAACTTGGTGGGACAGCAAACCTACGAGCAGTACTTC. This gives the protein CASTNLVGQQTYEQYF.

The chain is built from TRBV7-2 and TRBJ1-6; D call uncertain. Germline CDR1 is SGHTA and CDR2 is FQGNSA. Trimming removed 2 bases at V and 2 bases at J, with 7 bases between. CDR3 length: 15 amino acids. In DNA, the CDR3 is TGTGCCAGCAGCTTATCAGAAACCTATAATTCACCCCTCCACTTT. Amino acids: CASSLSETYNSPLHF.

The rearrangement uses TRBV12-5 and TRBJ1-1; 8 bases map to TRBD1. V lost 1 base to trimming and J lost 3 bases; unmatched junction nucleotides: 13. The germline V gene has CDR1 LGHNT and CDR2 FRNRAP. The CDR3 has 18 residues. The CDR3 DNA reads TGTGCTAGTGGTTTGGGGATGAAGACAGGGGAGAATTACACTGAAGCTTTCTTT. It codes for CASGLGMKTGENYTEAFF. Drawing the rest from reference TRBV12-5 and TRBJ1-1, the complete variable domain is DARVTQTPRHKVTEMGQEVTMRCQPILGHNTVFWYRQTMMQGLELLAYFRNRAPLDDSGMPKDRFSAEMPDATLATLKIQPSEPRDSAVYFCASGLGMKTGENYTEAFFGQGTRLTVV.

This clone was seen only once. The chain links TRBV7-2 to TRBJ1-5; D gene ambiguous. Germline CDR1 and CDR2: SGHTA and FQGNSA. V was cut by 1 base and J by 1 base, with 8 bases left in between. This CDR3 comprises 15 residues. The CDR3 DNA reads TGTGCCAGCAGCTTAGAAAGAGGGAGCAATCAGCCCCAGCATTTT. Translation gives CASSLERGSNQPQHF.

The J gene is TRBJ2-7, the V gene TRBV28; 9 bases are a match to TRBD1. Looked up from germline, CDR1 is MDHEN and CDR2 is SYDVKM. Trimming took 8 bases from V and 6 from J; bases not matched to a gene: 14. The CDR3 has 15 residues. The CDR3 nucleotides read TGTGCCAGCTTTTCGGCCGGGACAGGGTCGTTCGAGCAGTACTTC. Encoded protein: CASFSAGTGSFEQYF.

V is TRBV4-2 and J is TRBJ2-7; unclear D gene. In germline, CDR1 is LGHNA, CDR2 YNFKEQ. Trimming cost V 4 bases and J 7 bases, with 17 bases left between them. The CDR3 is made up of 14 amino acids. CDR3 loop: CASSPDLVGREQYF. As DNA, the CDR3 is TGTGCCAGCAGCCCGGACCTGGTGGGTCGGGAGCAGTACTTC.

This chain connects TRBV9 to TRBJ2-1; D perhaps matches TRBD2 (5 bases). The CDR3 extends over 14 amino acids. Germline lookup yields CDR1 SGDLS and CDR2 YYNGEE. The germline V and J ends were trimmed by 1 base and 4 bases, with 9 bases remaining between them. CDR3 region: CASSVNTGYNEQFF. DNA of the CDR3: TGTGCCAGCAGCGTAAATACGGGGTACAATGAGCAGTTCTTC.

This clone showed up just once. The gene calls are TRBV28 and TRBJ1-5; no firm D call. CDR3 length equals 12 residues. Trimming cost V 5 bases and J 6 bases, with 8 bases left between them. Germline CDR1 reads MDHEN; CDR2 reads SYDVKM. CDR3 in amino acids: CASSPSSQPQHF. CDR3 sequence (DNA): TGTGCCAGCAGTCCTAGTAGTCAGCCCCAGCATTTT.

The V gene is TRBV18, the J gene TRBJ1-1; a possible D gene is TRBD1 (6 bases). Per the germline V gene, CDR1 is KGHSH and CDR2 is LQKENI. Trimming cost V 3 bases and J 5 bases, with 19 bases left between them. The CDR3 sequence is 16 residues long. In DNA form, the CDR3 reads TGTGCCAGCTCACCCCGAAGTCGACAGGCTGCGACTGAAGCTTTCTTT. Its translation: CASSPRSRQAATEAFF.

V and J are TRBV28 and TRBJ2-7, with 7 positions matching TRBD2. Germline CDR1 reads MDHEN; CDR2 reads SYDVKM. V was pared by 6 bases and J by 3 bases, with 8 bases of the junction left unmatched. The CDR3 runs 14 residues. The CDR3 loop reads CASRRLAESYEQYF. Written as DNA, the CDR3 is TGTGCCAGCAGACGTCTAGCGGAAAGCTACGAGCAGTACTTC.

The rearrangement uses TRBV7-6 and TRBJ2-3; 9 bases match TRBD2. The CDR3 sequence is 14 residues long. The germline gives CDR1 SGHVS, CDR2 FNYEAQ. V lost 3 bases and J lost 3; bases outside the gene matches: 1. The CDR3 DNA reads as TGTGCCAGCAGCTTGGCGGGGGGGACAGATACGCAGTATTTT. Translating it yields CASSLAGGTDTQYF. Drawing the rest from reference TRBV7-6 and TRBJ2-3, the complete variable domain is GAGVSQSPRYKVTKRGQDVALRCDPISGHVSLYWYRQALGQGPEFLTYFNYEAQQDKSGLPNDRFSAERPEGSISTLTIQRTEQRDSAMYRCASSLAGGTDTQYFGPGTRLTVL.

The chain couples TRBV13 to TRBJ2-2; unclear D gene. V lost 8 bases to trimming and J lost 2 bases, with 9 bases between them. CDR1 PRHDT and CDR2 FYEKMQ come from the germline V gene (reference sequence). CDR3 length: 13 amino acids. Here the CDR3 DNA reads TGTGCCAGCCGAGGAACTAACACCGGGGAGCTGTTTTTT. Translating gives CASRGTNTGELFF.

This clone was observed a few times. The chain recombines TRBV7-2 with TRBJ1-5, with D possibly TRBD1 on 5 matching bases. The CDR3 runs to 15 residues. Germline lookup yields CDR1 SGHTA and CDR2 FQGNSA. V was trimmed by 3 bases and J by 0 bases, leaving 9 bases between them. In DNA form, the CDR3 reads TGTGCCAGCAGCTTTGGGGACCATAGCAATCAGCCCCAGCATTTT. The encoded protein is CASSFGDHSNQPQHF.

The rearrangement uses TRBV9 and TRBJ1-3; D gene ambiguous. The V gene's germline CDR1 is SGDLS and CDR2 YYNGEE. The ends were cut back, 3 bases at V and 0 bases at J, with 13 bases in the middle. There are 16 residues in the CDR3. CDR3 sequence (DNA): TGTGCCAGCAGCGGCCGTTCGGCCACCTCTGGAAACACCATATATTTT. This gives the protein CASSGRSATSGNTIYF.

The chain links TRBV7-9 to TRBJ2-7; 7 bases line up with TRBD1. Unmatched junction bases numbered 5, after V lost 6 bases and J lost 3 bases. The CDR3 has 13 amino acids. From germline, CDR1 is SEHNR and CDR2 FQNEAQ (reference sequence). CDR3 in amino acids: CASSRDRVYEQYF. In nucleotides, the CDR3 is TGTGCCAGCAGTAGAGACAGGGTCTACGAGCAGTACTTC. The full variable domain, completed using reference TRBV7-9 and TRBJ2-7, is DTGVSQNPRHKITKRGQNVTFRCDPISEHNRLYWYRQTLGQGPEFLTYFQNEAQLEKSRLLSDRFSAERPKGSFSTLEIQRTEQGDSAMYLCASSRDRVYEQYFGPGTRLTVT.

On this clone: The sample has other DNA sequences that encode this CDR3 too. V gene TRBV4-1 combines with J gene TRBJ1-5; D ambiguous. The CDR3 contains 14 residues. Trimming took 1 base from V and 0 from J, leaving 4 bases between them. The germline gives CDR1 MGHRA, CDR2 YSYEKL. CDR3 sequence (DNA): TGCGCCAGCAGCCAAGTAGGTAGCAATCAGCCCCAGCATTTT. The encoded protein is CASSQVGSNQPQHF.

The table lists this clone with a few counts. V and J are TRBV7-8 and TRBJ2-3; no reliable D call. This CDR3 contains 13 residues. Germline CDR1 and CDR2: SGHVS and FQNEAQ. Trimming took 3 bases from V and 3 from J, leaving 7 bases between them. CDR3 sequence: CASSFSRTDTQYF. The DNA of the CDR3 is TGTGCCAGCAGCTTTTCCCGAACAGATACGCAGTATTTT.

This clone was detected only a few times. The chain links TRBV19 to TRBJ1-4; D is uncertain. The CDR3 has 15 amino acids. Germline V CDR1 and CDR2: LNHDA, SQIVND (reference sequence). Trimming left V 4 bases short and J 0 bases short, with 9 bases between. In nucleotides, the CDR3 is TGTGCCAGTAGTAGTGTTGCAGCAACTAATGAAAAACTGTTTTTT. Amino acid sequence: CASSSVAATNEKLFF. Complete variable domain (other parts from reference TRBV19 and TRBJ1-4): DGGITQSPKYLFRKEGQNVTLSCEQNLNHDAMYWYRQDPGQGLRLIYYSQIVNDFQKGDIAEGYSVSREKKESFPLTVTSAQKNPTAFYLCASSSVAATNEKLFFGSGTQLSVL.

This clone was counted a single time. V and J are TRBV5-1 and TRBJ2-7; D is perhaps TRBD1 (6 bases). This CDR3 has 12 residues. Germline-derived CDR1 and CDR2 are SGHRS and YFSETQ. With 4 bases removed from V and 4 bases from J, the gap between germline ends came to 9 bases. The CDR3 loop reads CASSPGQYEQYF. CDR3 in DNA: TGCGCCAGCAGCCCCGGACAGTACGAGCAGTACTTC.

The chain links TRBV7-9 to TRBJ2-5; possible D gene TRBD1, 5 bases. Germline V gene lookup returns CDR1 SEHNR and CDR2 FQNEAQ (reference sequence). The CDR3 has 14 amino acids. V lost 7 bases and J lost 3, with 15 bases in between. The CDR3 DNA is TGTGCCAGCACCCTTCATTTCAGGGAAGAGACCCAGTACTTC. Its protein product is CASTLHFREETQYF.